This T cell receptor beta chain was captured in a study of blood T cell repertoires in COVID-19. On the study more broadly: Whether acute or convalescent, the COVID-19 samples came from the United States, Italy and Spain. In each case, the material was cDNA or gDNA derived from T cells, B-cell-depleted T cells, or PBMCs.

Original data processing: Using reference gene primer amplification, nucleated cell counts were estimated. Data came from immunoSEQ multiplex PCR; TCRdb stores just in-frame clones and leaves some out. That table supplies the V and J calls and clone size; D and trimming were determined from the DNA. The profile shows 300,000 to 450,000 clones, 70% to 85% of them singletons. The CDR3 is 16 residues long. V was pared by 2 bases and J by 0 bases, with 14 bases between. Germline assignment: CDR1 ENHRY and CDR2 SYGVKD. This clone was observed a handful of times. The J gene is TRBJ2-7, the V gene TRBV10-3; tentatively, D is TRBD2 (5 bases). This receptor was identified in a human donor with acute or convalescent COVID-19. The donor label of this sample is uncertain. The sample taken for sequencing was peripheral blood. CDR3 sequence (DNA): TGTGCCATCAGTGAGCACCCATTAGGGAGCTCCTACGAGCAGTACTTC. As protein: CAISEHPLGSSYEQYF.